This T cell receptor beta chain derives from a study of OX40 agonist ivuxolimab in advanced cancers. Generated by immunoSEQ multiplex PCR, the TCRdb table keeps only in-frame clones and is missing some. The table includes approximately 84,000 clones, 65% to 90% detected once. The CDR3 consists of 18 residues. The ends were cut back, 0 bases at V and 4 bases at J, with 22 bases in the middle. Looked up from germline, CDR1 is SGDLS and CDR2 is YYNGEE. This clone is a singleton in its sample. This sequence originates from an adult with an advanced solid tumor such as melanoma, head and neck, liver or kidney cancer. Material: CD4+ or CD8+ T cells sorted from blood, obtained in a trial of the OX40 agonist ivuxolimab. J is TRBJ1-2 and V is TRBV9; TRBD1 might be the D (5 bases). The CDR3 DNA follows: TGTGCCAGCAGCGTAGGCCCTCTCACCGGGGGGGTGACCTATGGCTACACCTTC. It codes for CASSVGPLTGGVTYGYTF.